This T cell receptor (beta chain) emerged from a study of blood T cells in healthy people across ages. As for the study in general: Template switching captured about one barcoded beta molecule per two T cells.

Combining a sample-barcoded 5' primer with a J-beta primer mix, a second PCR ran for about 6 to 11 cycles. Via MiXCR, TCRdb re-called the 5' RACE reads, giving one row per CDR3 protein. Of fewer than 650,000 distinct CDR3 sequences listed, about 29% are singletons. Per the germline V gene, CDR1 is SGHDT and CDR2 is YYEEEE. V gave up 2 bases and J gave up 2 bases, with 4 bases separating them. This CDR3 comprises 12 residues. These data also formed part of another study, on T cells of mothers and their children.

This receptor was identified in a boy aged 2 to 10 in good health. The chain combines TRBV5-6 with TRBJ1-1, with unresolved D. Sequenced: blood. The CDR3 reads CASSFDNTEAFF. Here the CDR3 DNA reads TGTGCCAGCAGCTTTGATAACACTGAAGCTTTCTTT.